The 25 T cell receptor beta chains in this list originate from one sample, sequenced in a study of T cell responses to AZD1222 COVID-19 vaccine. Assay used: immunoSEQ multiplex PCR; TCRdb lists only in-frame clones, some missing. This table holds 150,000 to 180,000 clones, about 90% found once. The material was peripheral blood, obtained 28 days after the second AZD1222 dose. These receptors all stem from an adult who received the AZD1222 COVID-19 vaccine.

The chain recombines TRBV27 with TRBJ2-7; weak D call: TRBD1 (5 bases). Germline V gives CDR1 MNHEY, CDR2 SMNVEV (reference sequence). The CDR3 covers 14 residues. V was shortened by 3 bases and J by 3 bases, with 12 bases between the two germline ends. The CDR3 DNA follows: TGTGCCAGCAGTTTTGTAGGGGATATCTACGAGCAGTACTTC. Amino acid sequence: CASSFVGDIYEQYF.

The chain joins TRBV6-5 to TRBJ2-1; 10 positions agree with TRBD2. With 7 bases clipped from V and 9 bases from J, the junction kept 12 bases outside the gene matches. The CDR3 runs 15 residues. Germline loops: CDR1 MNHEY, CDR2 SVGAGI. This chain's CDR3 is CASNLQAGGPSEQFF. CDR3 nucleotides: TGTGCCAGCAACCTTCAAGCGGGAGGGCCGAGTGAGCAGTTCTTC.

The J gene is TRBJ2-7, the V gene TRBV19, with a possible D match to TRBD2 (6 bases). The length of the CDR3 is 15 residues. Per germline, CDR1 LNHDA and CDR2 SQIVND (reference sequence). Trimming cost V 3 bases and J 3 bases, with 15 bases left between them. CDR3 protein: CASSIYGGRDYEQYF. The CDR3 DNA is TGTGCCAGTAGTATTTACGGGGGTCGGGACTACGAGCAGTACTTC.

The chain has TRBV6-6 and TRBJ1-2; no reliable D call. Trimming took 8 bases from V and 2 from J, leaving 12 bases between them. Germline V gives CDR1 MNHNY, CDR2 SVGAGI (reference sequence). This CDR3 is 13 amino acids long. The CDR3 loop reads CASALVYNYGYTF. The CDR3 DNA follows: TGTGCCAGCGCTCTGGTTTACAACTATGGCTACACCTTC.

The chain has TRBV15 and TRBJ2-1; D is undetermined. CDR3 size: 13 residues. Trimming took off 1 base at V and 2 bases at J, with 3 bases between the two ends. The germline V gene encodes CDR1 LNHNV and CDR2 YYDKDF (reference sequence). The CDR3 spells CATSRVTYNEQFF. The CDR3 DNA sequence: TGTGCCACCAGCAGAGTGACCTACAATGAGCAGTTCTTC.

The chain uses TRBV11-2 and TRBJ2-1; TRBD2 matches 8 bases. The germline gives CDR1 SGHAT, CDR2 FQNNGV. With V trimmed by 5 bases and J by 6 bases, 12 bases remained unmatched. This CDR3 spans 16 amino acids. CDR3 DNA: TGTGCCAGCAGCCCACGGGAGCGGGAGCGAGGCAATGAGCAGTTCTTC. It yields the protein CASSPRERERGNEQFF.

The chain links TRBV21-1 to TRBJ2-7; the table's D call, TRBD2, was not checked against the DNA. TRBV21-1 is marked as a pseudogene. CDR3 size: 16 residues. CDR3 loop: CASSKVPGRSSYEQYF. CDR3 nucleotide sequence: TGTGCCAGCAGCAAAGTTCCGGGGAGGAGCTCCTACGAGCAGTACTTC.

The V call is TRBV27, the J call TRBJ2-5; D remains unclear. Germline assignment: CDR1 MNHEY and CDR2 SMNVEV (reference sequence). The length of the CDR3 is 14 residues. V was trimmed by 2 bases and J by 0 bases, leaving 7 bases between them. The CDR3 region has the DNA TGTGCCAGCAGTTTACTCGGGTACCAAGAGACCCAGTACTTC. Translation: CASSLLGYQETQYF.

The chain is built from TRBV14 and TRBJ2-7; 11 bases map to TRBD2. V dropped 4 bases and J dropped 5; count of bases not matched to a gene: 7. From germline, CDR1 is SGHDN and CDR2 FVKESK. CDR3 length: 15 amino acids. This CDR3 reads CASSPLAGVPNEQYF. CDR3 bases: TGTGCCAGCAGCCCACTAGCGGGAGTTCCCAACGAGCAGTACTTC.

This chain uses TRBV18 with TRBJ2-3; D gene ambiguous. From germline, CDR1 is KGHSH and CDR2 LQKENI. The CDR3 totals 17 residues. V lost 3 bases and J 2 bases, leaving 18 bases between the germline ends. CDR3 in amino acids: CASSPRSPASNTDTQYF. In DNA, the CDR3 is TGTGCCAGCTCACCCCGGAGTCCAGCATCTAACACAGATACGCAGTATTTT.

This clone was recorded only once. For the CDR3, the DNA is TGTGCCAGCAGACGTAGACAGGGCCCTAAGTCGTTGTACGAGCAGTACTTC. It specifies CASRRRQGPKSLYEQYF. This chain uses TRBV7-6 with TRBJ2-7; 7 bases agree with TRBD1. The ends lost 6 bases at V and 4 bases at J; junction bases unmatched: 18. Per germline, CDR1 SGHVS and CDR2 FNYEAQ. The CDR3 covers 17 residues. Variable domain in full (rest from reference TRBV7-6 and TRBJ2-7): GAGVSQSPRYKVTKRGQDVALRCDPISGHVSLYWYRQALGQGPEFLTYFNYEAQQDKSGLPNDRFSAERPEGSISTLTIQRTEQRDSAMYRCASRRRQGPKSLYEQYFGPGTRLTVT.

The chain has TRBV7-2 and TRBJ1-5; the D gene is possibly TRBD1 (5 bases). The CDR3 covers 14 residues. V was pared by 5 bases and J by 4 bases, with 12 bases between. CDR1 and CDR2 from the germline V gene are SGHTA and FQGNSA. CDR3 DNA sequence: TGTGCCAGCAGCACTCGACGGGGGAATCAGCCCCAGCATTTT. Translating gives CASSTRRGNQPQHF.

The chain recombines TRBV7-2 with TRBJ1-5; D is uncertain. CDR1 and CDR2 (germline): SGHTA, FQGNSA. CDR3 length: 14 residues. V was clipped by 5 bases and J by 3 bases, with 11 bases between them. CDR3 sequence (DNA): TGTGCCAGCAGCCCTGGACCGATCAATCAGCCCCAGCATTTT. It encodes CASSPGPINQPQHF.

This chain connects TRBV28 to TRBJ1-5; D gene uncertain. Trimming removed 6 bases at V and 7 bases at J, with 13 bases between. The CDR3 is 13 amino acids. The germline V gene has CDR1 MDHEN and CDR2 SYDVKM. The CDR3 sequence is CASSRGSKQPQHF. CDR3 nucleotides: TGTGCCAGCAGCCGAGGATCGAAACAGCCCCAGCATTTT.

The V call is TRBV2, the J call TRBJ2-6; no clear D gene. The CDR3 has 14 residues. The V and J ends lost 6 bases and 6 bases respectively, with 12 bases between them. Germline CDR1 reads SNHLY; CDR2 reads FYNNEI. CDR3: CASSSGTKANVLTF. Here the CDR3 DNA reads TGTGCCAGCAGCTCCGGAACAAAGGCCAACGTCCTGACTTTC.

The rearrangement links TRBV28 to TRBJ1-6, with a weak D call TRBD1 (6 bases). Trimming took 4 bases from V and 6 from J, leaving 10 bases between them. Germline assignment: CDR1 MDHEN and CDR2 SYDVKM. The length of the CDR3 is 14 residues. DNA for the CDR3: TGTGCCAGCAGTTGGGGGGCATTTAATTCACCCCTCCACTTT. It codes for CASSWGAFNSPLHF. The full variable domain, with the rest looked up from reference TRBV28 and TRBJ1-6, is DVKVTQSSRYLVKRTGEKVFLECVQDMDHENMFWYRQDPGLGLRLIYFSYDVKMKEKGDIPEGYSVSREKKERFSLILESASTNQTSMYLCASSWGAFNSPLHFGNGTRLTVT.

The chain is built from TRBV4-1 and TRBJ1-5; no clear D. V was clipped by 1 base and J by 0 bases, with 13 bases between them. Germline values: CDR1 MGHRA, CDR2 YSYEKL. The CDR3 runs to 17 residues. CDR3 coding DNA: TGCGCCAGCAGCCAAGCATTTCCCCAAAATAGCAATCAGCCCCAGCATTTT. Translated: CASSQAFPQNSNQPQHF.

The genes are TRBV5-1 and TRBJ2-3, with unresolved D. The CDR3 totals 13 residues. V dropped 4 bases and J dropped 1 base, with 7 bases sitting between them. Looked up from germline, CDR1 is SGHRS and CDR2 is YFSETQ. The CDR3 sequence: CASSQTRTDTQYF. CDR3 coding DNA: TGCGCCAGCAGCCAAACCCGCACAGATACGCAGTATTTT.

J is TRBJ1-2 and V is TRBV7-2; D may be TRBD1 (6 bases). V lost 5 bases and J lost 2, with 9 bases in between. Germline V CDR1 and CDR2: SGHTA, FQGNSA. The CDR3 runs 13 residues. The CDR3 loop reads CASSPGQNYGYTF. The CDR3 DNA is TGTGCCAGCAGCCCAGGACAGAACTATGGCTACACCTTC. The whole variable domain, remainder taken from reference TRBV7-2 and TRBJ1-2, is GAGVSQSPSNKVTEKGKDVELRCDPISGHTALYWYRQSLGQGLEFLIYFQGNSAPDKSGLPSDRFSAERTGGSVSTLTIQRTQQEDSAVYLCASSPGQNYGYTFGSGTRLTVV.

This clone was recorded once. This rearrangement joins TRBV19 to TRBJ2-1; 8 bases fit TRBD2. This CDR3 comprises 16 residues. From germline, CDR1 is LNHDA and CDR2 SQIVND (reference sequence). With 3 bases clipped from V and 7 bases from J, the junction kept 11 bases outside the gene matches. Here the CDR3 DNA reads TGTGCCAGTAGTATCTCGGTACTAGCGGTCGGGAATGAGCAGTTCTTC. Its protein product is CASSISVLAVGNEQFF.

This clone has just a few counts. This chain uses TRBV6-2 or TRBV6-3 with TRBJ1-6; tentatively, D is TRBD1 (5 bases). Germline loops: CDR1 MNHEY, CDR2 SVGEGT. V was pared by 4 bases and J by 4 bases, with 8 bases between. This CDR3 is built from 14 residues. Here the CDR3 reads CASSSGTYNSPLHF. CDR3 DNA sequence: TGTGCCAGCAGTTCCGGGACGTATAATTCACCCCTCCACTTT.

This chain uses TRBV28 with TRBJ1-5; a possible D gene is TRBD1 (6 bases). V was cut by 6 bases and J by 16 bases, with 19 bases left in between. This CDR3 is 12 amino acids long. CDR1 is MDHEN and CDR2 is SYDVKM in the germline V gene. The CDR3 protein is CASRRQGGGCHF. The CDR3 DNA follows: TGTGCCAGCAGGCGACAAGGGGGTGGTTGCCATTTT.

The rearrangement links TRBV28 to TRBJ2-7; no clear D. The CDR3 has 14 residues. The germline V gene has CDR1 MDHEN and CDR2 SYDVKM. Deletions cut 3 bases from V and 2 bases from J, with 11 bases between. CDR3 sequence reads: CASSLGKLPYEQYF. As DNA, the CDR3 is TGTGCCAGCAGTTTGGGAAAGTTACCCTACGAGCAGTACTTC.

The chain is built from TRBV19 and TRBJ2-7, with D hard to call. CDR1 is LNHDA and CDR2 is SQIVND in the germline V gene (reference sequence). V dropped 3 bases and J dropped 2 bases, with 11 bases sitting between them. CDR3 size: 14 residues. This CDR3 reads CASSIAAWAYEQYF. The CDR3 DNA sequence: TGTGCCAGTAGTATCGCGGCTTGGGCCTACGAGCAGTACTTC.

CDR3 region: CAGGGPGEQYF. CDR3 sequence (DNA): TGTGCCGGAGGGGGACCGGGCGAGCAGTACTTC. This rearrangement joins TRBV6-5 to TRBJ2-7; D is possibly TRBD1 or TRBD2 (6 bases each). Germline V gene data show CDR1 as MNHEY and CDR2 as SVGAGI. This CDR3 has 11 amino acids. Trimming shortened V by 11 bases and J by 6 bases, and 14 bases separated the two germline ends.